Given below is one TCR beta chain in context. TCRdb processed the RT-PCR reads anew with MiXCR; each CDR3 protein has one entry. The table lists approximately 140,000 distinct CDR3 sequences, about 40% of them singletons. This sample was taken from a study of patients and donors after allogeneic stem cell transplantation. CDR3 length: 16 amino acids. Germline-derived CDR1 and CDR2 are SEHNR and FQNEAQ (reference sequence). V gave up 7 bases and J gave up 9 bases, with 25 bases separating them. This sequence joins TRBV7-9 and TRBJ2-1; either TRBD1 or TRBD2 may fit D (6 bases each). The clonotype was recovered from a human donor who was either an allogeneic HSCT recipient or a stem cell or donor lymphocyte infusion donor (not recorded which). It is not recorded whose cells these are; they may come from a transplant donor. The specimen sequenced was blood, either unsorted or a sorted T cell fraction (not recorded which). The CDR3 loop reads CASTPVGWGALGEQFF. CDR3 nucleotide sequence: TGTGCCAGCACCCCCGTGGGGTGGGGGGCCCTCGGTGAGCAGTTCTTC.